These T cell receptor beta chains were read from a single sample in a study of graft-versus-host responses after intestinal transplantation. Assay used: immunoSEQ multiplex PCR; TCRdb lists only in-frame clones, some missing. The table has 90,000 to 95,000 clones, roughly nine tenths seen once. Their target antigens are unknown. Specimen: unstimulated CD8+ T cells sorted from spleen or lymph node cells, collected before intestinal transplant. The receptors were sampled from a human donor who received an intestinal transplant. Both conserved end residues are trimmed from each CDR3. Fields, in order: clone size, V gene, J gene, CDR3 protein. Only part of the rows carry a size: once, few, many, or a class if the clone is expanded.

abundance: -
v_gene: TRBV28
j_gene: TRBJ1-2
CDR3aa: ASSPPSPDRGLGYT

abundance: -
v_gene: TRBV7-9
j_gene: TRBJ2-2
CDR3aa: ASGLTGTGELF

abundance: -
v_gene: TRBV27
j_gene: TRBJ2-5
CDR3aa: ASSFGSQETQY

abundance: -
v_gene: TRBV19
j_gene: TRBJ2-1
CDR3aa: ASSIGGGSYNEQF

abundance: once
v_gene: TRBV27
j_gene: TRBJ1-5
CDR3aa: ASSRTGDSNQPQH

abundance: -
v_gene: TRBV27
j_gene: TRBJ2-7
CDR3aa: ASSLGQTYEQY

abundance: -
v_gene: TRBV4-3
j_gene: TRBJ1-6
CDR3aa: ASSQGTGPLH

abundance: -
v_gene: TRBV15
j_gene: TRBJ2-3
CDR3aa: ATSAGLAGETDTQY

abundance: -
v_gene: TRBV11-2
j_gene: TRBJ2-5
CDR3aa: ASSYDRETQY

abundance: -
v_gene: TRBV12-5
j_gene: TRBJ2-3
CDR3aa: ASGLVLSGLTSTDTQY

abundance: once
v_gene: TRBV15
j_gene: TRBJ2-1
CDR3aa: ATSSVDRIGNEQF

abundance: -
v_gene: TRBV6-1
j_gene: TRBJ2-2
CDR3aa: ASRDRGRTGELF

abundance: -
v_gene: TRBV7-6
j_gene: TRBJ1-3
CDR3aa: ASSLSPTGSSGNTIY

abundance: -
v_gene: TRBV19
j_gene: TRBJ2-1
CDR3aa: ASTPQGSLRSQF

abundance: -
v_gene: TRBV19
j_gene: TRBJ2-7
CDR3aa: ASSAGTGYYEQY

abundance: few
v_gene: TRBV4-1
j_gene: TRBJ2-7
CDR3aa: ASSQGPHRAYEQY

abundance: -
v_gene: TRBV27
j_gene: TRBJ1-1
CDR3aa: ASSLSPGMNTEAF

abundance: -
v_gene: TRBV4-3
j_gene: TRBJ2-3
CDR3aa: ASSQDQDTTDTQY

abundance: -
v_gene: TRBV7-9
j_gene: TRBJ2-7
CDR3aa: ASSLGGSGQSSYEQY

abundance: -
v_gene: TRBV28
j_gene: TRBJ2-5
CDR3aa: ASSLPSDRAGETQY

abundance: -
v_gene: TRBV7-9
j_gene: TRBJ1-6
CDR3aa: ASSLGKPGQGLNSPLH

abundance: -
v_gene: TRBV6-5
j_gene: TRBJ1-1
CDR3aa: ASSDRTLEAF

abundance: -
v_gene: TRBV21-1
j_gene: TRBJ1-2
CDR3aa: ASSKISGVNGYT